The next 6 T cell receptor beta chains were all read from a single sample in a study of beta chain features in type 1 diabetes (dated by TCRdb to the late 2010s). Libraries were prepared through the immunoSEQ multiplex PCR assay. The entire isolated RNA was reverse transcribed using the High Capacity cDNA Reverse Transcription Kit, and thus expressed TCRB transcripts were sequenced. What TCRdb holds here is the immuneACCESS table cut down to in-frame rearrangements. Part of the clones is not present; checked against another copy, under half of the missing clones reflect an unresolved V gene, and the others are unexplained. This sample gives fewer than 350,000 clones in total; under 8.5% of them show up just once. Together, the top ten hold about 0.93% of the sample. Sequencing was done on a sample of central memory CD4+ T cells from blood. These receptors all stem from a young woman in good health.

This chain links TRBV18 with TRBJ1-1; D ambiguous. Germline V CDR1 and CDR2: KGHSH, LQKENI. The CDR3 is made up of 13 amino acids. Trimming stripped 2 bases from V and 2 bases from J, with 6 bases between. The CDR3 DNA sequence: TGTGCCAGCTCACCAATGGGTAACACTGAAGCTTTCTTT. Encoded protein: CASSPMGNTEAFF.

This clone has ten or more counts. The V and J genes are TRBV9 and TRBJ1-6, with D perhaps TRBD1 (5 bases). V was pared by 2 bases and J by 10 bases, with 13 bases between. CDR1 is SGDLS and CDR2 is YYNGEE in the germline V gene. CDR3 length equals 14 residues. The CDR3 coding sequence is TGTGCCAGCAGCGTTTCCAGGGAGGAATCACCCCTCCACTTT. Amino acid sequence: CASSVSREESPLHF.

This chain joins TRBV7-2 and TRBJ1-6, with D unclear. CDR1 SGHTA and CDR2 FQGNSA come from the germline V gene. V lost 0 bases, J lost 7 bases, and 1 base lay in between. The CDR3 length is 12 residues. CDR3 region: CASSLANSPLHF. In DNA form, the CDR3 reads TGTGCCAGCAGCTTAGCGAATTCACCCCTCCACTTT.

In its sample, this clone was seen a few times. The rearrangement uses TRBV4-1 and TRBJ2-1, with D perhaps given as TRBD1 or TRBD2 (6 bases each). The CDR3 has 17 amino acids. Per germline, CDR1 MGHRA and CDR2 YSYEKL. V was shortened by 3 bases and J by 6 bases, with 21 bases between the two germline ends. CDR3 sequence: CASSQARTKGGSNEQFF. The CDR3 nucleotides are TGCGCCAGCAGCCAGGCTAGAACGAAAGGGGGGTCCAATGAGCAGTTCTTC.

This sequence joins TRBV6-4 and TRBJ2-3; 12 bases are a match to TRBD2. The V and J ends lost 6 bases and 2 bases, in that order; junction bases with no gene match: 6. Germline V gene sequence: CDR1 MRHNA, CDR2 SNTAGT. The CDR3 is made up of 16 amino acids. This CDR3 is CASSQTSGGSTDTQYF. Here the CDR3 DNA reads TGTGCCAGCAGCCAGACTAGCGGGGGATCCACAGATACGCAGTATTTT.

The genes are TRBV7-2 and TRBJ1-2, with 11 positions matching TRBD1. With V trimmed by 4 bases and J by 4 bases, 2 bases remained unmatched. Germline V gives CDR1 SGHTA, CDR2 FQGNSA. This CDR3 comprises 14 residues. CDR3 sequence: CASSSGQGAYGYTF. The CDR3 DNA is TGTGCCAGCAGCTCAGGACAGGGGGCCTATGGCTACACCTTC.